These 20 T cell receptor beta chains share one sample of origin, sequenced in a study of spatial heterogeneity in lung cancer (dated by TCRdb to 2018 to 2020). The research as a whole found: The tumor nonsynonymous mutation count correlated with the number of expanded alpha and beta TCRs within the tumor.

This specimen's time point label, per the study, means: sample taken at primary tumor resection. The method behind the library was 5' RACE. The data were produced on a NextSeq 500. TCRdb reanalyzed the raw reads on its own, using fastp at Q25 for trimming and MiXCR for clone calling, and kept in-frame beta chains. Merged by CDR3 protein, the rows form single entries marked with the most common genes and DNA. The sample table contains about 24,000 distinct CDR3 sequences; only one count was recorded for around 9.2% of them. The ten largest clones capture roughly 7.4% of the sample. No antigen is known for these receptors. Sequences were derived from lung tumor tissue, sampled at surgery. These receptors all come from a male donor with early-stage non-small cell lung cancer.

This clonotype appeared many times. The chain recombines TRBV7-2 with TRBJ1-5; a weak D match, TRBD1 (6 bases). Germline V gene sequence: CDR1 SGHTA, CDR2 FQGNSA. The CDR3 contains 14 residues. Trimming removed 5 bases from V and 7 bases from J, with 15 bases in between. The CDR3 DNA sequence: TGTGCCAGCAGCCCGACAGGCTTGAAACAGCCCCAGCATTTT. Protein: CASSPTGLKQPQHF.

This clonotype was observed at least ten times. V usage is TRBV11-3 and J usage is TRBJ2-2, with a weak D call TRBD2 (5 bases). There are 16 residues in the CDR3. V was trimmed by 5 bases and J by 1 base, leaving 14 bases between them. The germline V gene encodes CDR1 SGHNT and CDR2 YENEEA. The CDR3 spells CASSPRPGMNTGELFF. The DNA of the CDR3 is TGTGCCAGCAGCCCTCGCCCGGGGATGAACACCGGGGAGCTGTTTTTT.

Here the CDR3 reads CASSYGTSGRNPYF. The CDR3, as DNA: TGTGCCAGCAGTTACGGGACTAGCGGGAGAAACCCGTACTTC. The chain uses TRBV6-2 or TRBV6-3 and TRBJ2-7; 14 nucleotides line up with TRBD2. Germline V gives CDR1 MNHEY, CDR2 SVGEGT. Germline trimming cut 2 bases from V and 12 bases from J; bases unmatched to any gene: 6. This CDR3 region has 14 residues.

CDR3 region: CASSQEDTVNTEAFF. In nucleotides, the CDR3 is TGTGCCAGCAGCCAAGAGGACACAGTGAACACTGAAGCTTTCTTT. The V and J genes are TRBV3-1 and TRBJ1-1; possible D gene TRBD1, 5 bases. CDR1 and CDR2 from the germline V gene are LGHDT and YNNKEL (reference sequence). The CDR3 is 15 residues long. V was pared by 0 bases and J by 0 bases, with 8 bases between.

The rearrangement joins TRBV5-1 to TRBJ2-3; TRBD2 might be the D (5 bases). The CDR3 has 15 residues. The germline gives CDR1 SGHRS, CDR2 YFSETQ. V was pared by 5 bases and J by 4 bases, with 17 bases between. This CDR3 reads CASRLERVSADTQYF. In nucleotides, the CDR3 is TGCGCCAGCAGGCTCGAGAGGGTCTCCGCAGATACGCAGTATTTT.

This clonotype was seen a few times. The CDR3 here is CSVGFTVGTGELFF. The CDR3 DNA reads TGCAGCGTTGGTTTTACCGTCGGCACCGGGGAGCTGTTTTTT. This sequence joins TRBV29-1 and TRBJ2-2; no firm D call. The CDR3 length is 14 residues. V was shortened by 4 bases and J by 4 bases, with 13 bases between the two germline ends. CDR1 SQVTM and CDR2 ANQGSEA come from the germline V gene.

This clonotype was counted a few times. The chain has TRBV20-1 and TRBJ2-3; possibly TRBD1 for D (7 bases). Germline values: CDR1 DFQATT, CDR2 SNEGSKA (reference sequence). This CDR3 region has 15 residues. Trimming shortened V by 3 bases and J by 3 bases, and 16 bases separated the two germline ends. The CDR3 nucleotides read TGCAGTGCTAGTTGTAGGGCAGGGGGGACAGATACGCAGTATTTT. Protein sequence: CSASCRAGGTDTQYF.

This clonotype was found many times. The chain carries TRBV7-9 and TRBJ1-1; D gene unclear. The CDR3 is 12 amino acids. CDR1 SEHNR and CDR2 FQNEAQ come from the germline V gene (reference sequence). With 5 bases removed from V and 1 base from J, the gap between germline ends came to 5 bases. The CDR3: CASSPENTEAFF. The CDR3 DNA sequence: TGTGCCAGCAGCCCTGAGAACACTGAAGCTTTCTTT. Using reference TRBV7-9 and TRBJ1-1 for the parts outside the CDR3, the full variable domain is DTGVSQNPRHKITKRGQNVTFRCDPISEHNRLYWYRQTLGQGPEFLTYFQNEAQLEKSRLLSDRFSAERPKGSFSTLEIQRTEQGDSAMYLCASSPENTEAFFGQGTRLTVV.

This clonotype was seen at least ten times. V and J are TRBV24-1 and TRBJ2-7; TRBD1 agrees at 10 bases. V lost 3 bases to trimming and J lost 6 bases; unmatched junction nucleotides: 4. Germline CDR1 KGHDR, CDR2 SFDVKD. The CDR3 has 14 residues. DNA of the CDR3: TGTGCCACCAGTGATGGGGACAGGGGAGGCGAGCAGTACTTC. It is translated as CATSDGDRGGEQYF.

The CDR3 loop is CSVELFTDTQYF. Here the CDR3 DNA reads TGCAGCGTTGAACTCTTCACAGATACGCAGTATTTT. The rearrangement links TRBV29-1 to TRBJ2-3; D ambiguous. This CDR3 has 12 amino acids. The V end lost 2 bases, the J end lost 2 bases, and 5 bases lay between the germline ends. CDR1 is SQVTM, CDR2 ANQGSEA, per germline.

This clonotype was counted between two and nine times. V gene TRBV2 combines with J gene TRBJ2-2, with TRBD2 identical over 10 bases. The V gene's germline CDR1 is SNHLY and CDR2 FYNNEI. This CDR3 comprises 16 residues. J was trimmed by 1 base and V by 6 bases; bases with no gene match: 5. The CDR3 region is CASSLTSGQNTGELFF. CDR3 nucleotides: TGTGCCAGCAGCCTGACTAGCGGGCAGAACACCGGGGAGCTGTTTTTT.

This clonotype was seen a few times. The rearrangement joins TRBV27 to TRBJ2-3, with D tentatively TRBD1 (5 bases). This CDR3 spans 11 amino acids. From germline, CDR1 is MNHEY and CDR2 SMNVEV (reference sequence). With 10 bases removed from V and 8 bases from J, the gap between germline ends came to 13 bases. In nucleotides, the CDR3 is TGTGCCACCACCACAGGCAGTACGCAGTATTTT. Translation: CATTTGSTQYF.

The V gene is TRBV28, the J gene TRBJ2-5; a weak D match, TRBD2 (7 bases). CDR1 is MDHEN, CDR2 SYDVKM, per germline. This CDR3 is 14 amino acids long. V lost 8 bases and J 5 bases, leaving 18 bases between the germline ends. The CDR3 DNA sequence: TGTGCCAGCCTCCCCACTAGGGGGGGGGAGACCCAGTACTTC. Translated: CASLPTRGGETQYF.

The chain joins TRBV7-9 to TRBJ1-4; TRBD1 agrees at 7 bases. This CDR3 is built from 14 residues. Unmatched junction bases numbered 3, after V lost 5 bases and J lost 3 bases. Germline lookup yields CDR1 SEHNR and CDR2 FQNEAQ (reference sequence). The CDR3 spells CASSRGQSNEKLFF. As DNA, the CDR3 is TGTGCCAGCAGCAGGGGACAGTCTAATGAAAAACTGTTTTTT.

This clonotype occurred many times. The rearrangement uses TRBV7-2 and TRBJ2-7, with D uncertain. CDR1 and CDR2 from the germline V gene are SGHTA and FQGNSA. Trimming shortened V by 0 bases and J by 2 bases, and 5 bases separated the two germline ends. There are 13 residues in the CDR3. The CDR3 DNA reads as TGTGCCAGCAGCTTAGCGGGCACCTACGAGCAGTACTTC. Translated: CASSLAGTYEQYF. Full variable domain (rest looked up from reference TRBV7-2 and TRBJ2-7): GAGVSQSPSNKVTEKGKDVELRCDPISGHTALYWYRQSLGQGLEFLIYFQGNSAPDKSGLPSDRFSAERTGGSVSTLTIQRTQQEDSAVYLCASSLAGTYEQYFGPGTRLTVT.

V usage is TRBV4-3 and J usage is TRBJ2-1; a possible D gene is TRBD2 (5 bases). The CDR3 length is 16 residues. Germline lookup yields CDR1 LGHNA and CDR2 YSLEER. The V end was cut by 2 bases, the J end by 9 bases, with 20 bases between. The CDR3 sequence is CASSQLGATGLGEQFF. For the CDR3, the DNA is TGCGCCAGCAGCCAATTAGGAGCGACGGGATTGGGTGAGCAGTTCTTC.

In regard to this clonotype: Being one base from a much bigger clone, this may be a read error. Since the CDR3 does not end with the conserved phenylalanine or tryptophan, this likely comes from a read error. The V call is TRBV7-9, the J call TRBJ1-6, with 8 bases fitting TRBD1. The CDR3 length is 14 residues. V trimming: 5 bases; J trimming: 8 bases; junction bases outside the gene matches: 5. Germline loops: CDR1 SEHNR, CDR2 FQNEAQ (reference sequence). The CDR3, as DNA: TGTGCCAGCAGCCCGGACAGGGCACATTCACCCCTCCACTCT. Protein sequence: CASSPDRAHSPLHS.

In its sample, this clonotype was seen many times. The V call is TRBV2, the J call TRBJ2-3; 10 bases fit TRBD2. This CDR3 contains 14 residues. The V and J ends lost 6 bases and 6 bases, in that order; junction bases with no gene match: 6. Germline loops: CDR1 SNHLY, CDR2 FYNNEI. The CDR3, as DNA: TGTGCCAGCAGCCGGACTAGCGGTGGTGATACGCAGTATTTT. Protein: CASSRTSGGDTQYF.

The V call is TRBV7-9, the J call TRBJ1-4; a weak D match, TRBD1 (6 bases). V shed 3 bases and J shed 5 bases, with 13 bases lying between them. Germline V gene lookup returns CDR1 SEHNR and CDR2 FQNEAQ (reference sequence). The CDR3 is made up of 15 amino acids. CDR3: CASSFPTGLNEKLFF. The CDR3 DNA follows: TGTGCCAGCAGCTTCCCGACAGGATTAAATGAAAAACTGTTTTTT.

The table lists this clonotype with many counts. This chain uses TRBV10-3 with TRBJ2-7; no reliable D call. Germline V gene sequence: CDR1 ENHRY, CDR2 SYGVKD. This CDR3 comprises 12 residues. V gave up 4 bases and J gave up 1 base, with 5 bases separating them. The CDR3 DNA follows: TGTGCCATCAGTGGGCAGTCCTACGAGCAGTACTTC. Translation gives CAISGQSYEQYF.